These 23 T cell receptor beta chains came from one sample sequenced in a study of cytomegalovirus exposure and HLA in healthy donors. PCR was performed using 60 Vbeta and 13 Jbeta primers. Only in-frame clones appear in the TCRdb table, and some are missing; sequencing was by immunoSEQ multiplex PCR. The profile shows about 270,000 clones, around two thirds of them singletons. The sequencing sample was made of PBMCs. Receptors originate from a female donor in good health and CMV-seronegative.

The chain links TRBV2 to TRBJ2-7, with TRBD1 identical over 8 bases. This CDR3 contains 14 residues. The trim removed 5 bases at V and 3 bases at J, leaving 6 bases unmatched. Germline loops: CDR1 SNHLY, CDR2 FYNNEI. CDR3: CASSPRTGSYEQYF. The CDR3 region has the DNA TGTGCCAGCAGTCCACGGACAGGGAGCTACGAGCAGTACTTC.

The chain links TRBV27 to TRBJ2-3, with TRBD2 identical over 15 bases. Trimming removed 5 bases from V and 5 bases from J; junction bases left unmatched: 8. This CDR3 is 17 amino acids long. From germline, CDR1 is MNHEY and CDR2 SMNVEV (reference sequence). The CDR3 loop is CASSIPGLAGGRDTQYF. CDR3 coding DNA: TGTGCCAGCAGTATCCCTGGACTAGCGGGAGGGAGAGATACGCAGTATTTT.

V and J are TRBV29-1 and TRBJ2-1; 10 bases map to TRBD2. This CDR3 has 14 amino acids. Unmatched junction bases numbered 11, after V lost 6 bases and J lost 9 bases. In germline, CDR1 is SQVTM, CDR2 ANQGSEA. The CDR3 spells CSVFKAGGHGEQFF. CDR3 in DNA: TGCAGCGTCTTTAAAGCGGGGGGGCACGGTGAGCAGTTCTTC.

This rearrangement joins TRBV5-1 to TRBJ1-2; D unclear. Deletions cut 0 bases from V and 1 base from J, with 19 bases between. Germline assignment: CDR1 SGHRS and CDR2 YFSETQ. The CDR3 has 18 amino acids. The CDR3 sequence: CASSLVDGVGSFNYGYTF. The CDR3 nucleotides read TGCGCCAGCAGCTTGGTAGATGGTGTGGGCAGCTTTAACTATGGCTACACCTTC.

This chain links TRBV28 with TRBJ2-3, with a possible D match to TRBD2 (6 bases). There are 15 residues in the CDR3. CDR1 is MDHEN, CDR2 SYDVKM, per germline. V gave up 10 bases and J gave up 5 bases, with 22 bases separating them. CDR3 sequence: CATIQGDGGVDTQYF. Written as DNA, the CDR3 is TGTGCCACCATCCAGGGTGACGGAGGGGTAGATACGCAGTATTTT.

There are a few counts of this clone. The chain recombines TRBV2 with TRBJ1-1; tentatively, D is TRBD1 (5 bases). The V gene's germline CDR1 is SNHLY and CDR2 FYNNEI. V was clipped by 6 bases and J by 4 bases, with 15 bases between them. The CDR3 has 14 residues. The CDR3 DNA follows: TGTGCCAGCAGCCGACAGACCTTGGGCACTGAAGCTTTCTTT. Translated, it gives CASSRQTLGTEAFF.

This clone showed up just once. Other nucleotide sequences in the sample specify the same CDR3. The chain links TRBV5-4 to TRBJ1-2; 7 bases fit TRBD1. V was pared by 5 bases and J by 5 bases, with 9 bases of the junction left unmatched. The germline gives CDR1 SGHNT, CDR2 YYREEE (reference sequence). The CDR3 is 14 residues long. The CDR3 spells CASSSPTGNYGYTF. The CDR3 DNA follows: TGTGCCAGCAGTTCGCCGACAGGGAATTATGGCTACACCTTC. Looking up the rest from reference TRBV5-4 and TRBJ1-2 gives the full variable domain: ETGVTQSPTHLIKTRGQQVTLRCSSQSGHNTVSWYQQALGQGPQFIFQYYREEENGRGNFPPRFSGLQFPNYSSELNVNALELDDSALYLCASSSPTGNYGYTFGSGTRLTVV.

The J gene is TRBJ2-5, the V gene TRBV30; the D gene is possibly TRBD2 (6 bases). The CDR3 extends over 15 amino acids. In germline, CDR1 is GTSNPN, CDR2 SVGIG (reference sequence). Trimming left V 0 bases short and J 2 bases short, with 13 bases between. The CDR3 DNA reads as TGTGCCTGGAGTGTAAGGAGGGACGTACAAGAGACCCAGTACTTC. The encoded protein is CAWSVRRDVQETQYF.

The chain has TRBV5-6 and TRBJ2-3; D not resolved. CDR3 length equals 13 residues. Between the trimmed V and J ends, which lost 2 bases and 5 bases, there was a span of 9 bases. CDR1 is SGHDT, CDR2 YYEEEE, per germline. The CDR3 nucleotides are TGTGCCAGCAGCTTAGTCTCAGGAGATACGCAGTATTTT. Translated: CASSLVSGDTQYF.

V gene TRBV6-1 combines with J gene TRBJ2-3; 8 bases fit TRBD1. J was trimmed by 4 bases and V by 4 bases; bases with no gene match: 7. This CDR3 is built from 15 residues. Germline loops: CDR1 MNHNS, CDR2 SASEGT. The CDR3 DNA sequence: TGTGCCAGCAGTGGAGGACAGGGTGCGGCAGATACGCAGTATTTT. Translated, it gives CASSGGQGAADTQYF.

The chain carries TRBV28 and TRBJ2-1; tentatively, D is TRBD1 (6 bases). Trimming took off 6 bases at V and 7 bases at J, with 10 bases between the two ends. The germline V gene encodes CDR1 MDHEN and CDR2 SYDVKM. The CDR3 contains 12 residues. CDR3 DNA sequence: TGTGCCAGCAGAAGGACAGAAAATGAGCAGTTCTTC. The encoded protein is CASRRTENEQFF. Together with reference TRBV28 and TRBJ2-1, the CDR3 gives the full variable domain: DVKVTQSSRYLVKRTGEKVFLECVQDMDHENMFWYRQDPGLGLRLIYFSYDVKMKEKGDIPEGYSVSREKKERFSLILESASTNQTSMYLCASRRTENEQFFGPGTRLTVL.

J is TRBJ1-3 and V is TRBV5-1; 7 positions match TRBD1. The CDR3 contains 17 residues. Germline V gives CDR1 SGHRS, CDR2 YFSETQ. After removal of 1 base from V and 2 bases from J, the junction contained 9 bases not matched to a gene. Here the CDR3 DNA reads TGCGCCAGCAGCTTGACCCAACAGGGGAGGACTGGAAACACCATATATTTT. Translating it yields CASSLTQQGRTGNTIYF.

The gene calls are TRBV27 and TRBJ1-5; D gene unclear. The CDR3 contains 16 residues. Trimming took 5 bases from V and 5 from J, leaving 19 bases between them. CDR1 MNHEY and CDR2 SMNVEV come from the germline V gene (reference sequence). The CDR3 nucleotides read TGTGCCAGCAGTCCCCTTGGCGATGGTCGGGATCAGCCCCAGCATTTT. Translating it yields CASSPLGDGRDQPQHF.

This clone appeared a single time. The V and J genes are TRBV18 and TRBJ1-3; TRBD1 matches at 9 bases. The CDR3 extends over 16 amino acids. Germline trimming cut 6 bases from V and 2 bases from J; bases unmatched to any gene: 8. CDR1 and CDR2 (germline): KGHSH, LQKENI. CDR3 amino acids: CASSQQGAEAGNTIYF. For the CDR3, the DNA is TGTGCCAGCTCGCAACAGGGGGCAGAGGCTGGAAACACCATATATTTT.

The V gene is TRBV19, the J gene TRBJ1-2, with D tentatively TRBD1 (6 bases). There are 12 residues in the CDR3. CDR1 LNHDA and CDR2 SQIVND come from the germline V gene (reference sequence). V was pared by 7 bases and J by 7 bases, with 13 bases between. CDR3 nucleotide sequence: TGTGCCAGTATCGGGGGGGCGGCTGGCTACACCTTC. It yields the protein CASIGGAAGYTF.

The chain is built from TRBV5-1 and TRBJ1-6; 7 nucleotides align to TRBD1. The V gene's germline CDR1 is SGHRS and CDR2 YFSETQ. This CDR3 has 15 residues. With V trimmed by 3 bases and J by 9 bases, 9 bases remained unmatched. In DNA form, the CDR3 reads TGCGCCAGCAGCTGGGAAACAGGGGTTACTTCACCCCTCCACTTT. This sequence encodes CASSWETGVTSPLHF.

The CDR3, as DNA: TGTGCCAGCAGTGGGATGGACAGGGGTTCCACCGGGGAGCTGTTTTTT. Amino acids: CASSGMDRGSTGELFF. The chain recombines TRBV6-1 with TRBJ2-2; 9 positions match TRBD1. V lost 4 bases, J lost 4 bases, and 7 bases stayed unmatched. The germline V gene encodes CDR1 MNHNS and CDR2 SASEGT. The CDR3 sequence is 16 residues long.

This rearrangement joins TRBV6-1 to TRBJ2-3, with D maybe TRBD2 (5 bases). Germline-derived CDR1 and CDR2 are MNHNS and SASEGT. Trimming took 8 bases from V and 2 from J, leaving 11 bases between them. This CDR3 is 13 amino acids long. The CDR3 reads CASASINTDTQYF. The DNA for the CDR3 is TGTGCCAGCGCTAGCATCAACACAGATACGCAGTATTTT.

The chain combines TRBV6-5 with TRBJ1-2; D is unclear. Germline V gene sequence: CDR1 MNHEY, CDR2 SVGAGI. V lost 0 bases to trimming and J lost 8 bases, with 16 bases between them. CDR3 length equals 15 residues. The CDR3 loop reads CASSYSIPVIQGYTF. The CDR3 DNA reads as TGTGCCAGCAGTTACTCGATCCCAGTTATTCAGGGCTACACCTTC.

V gene TRBV7-6 combines with J gene TRBJ2-3; 14 positions agree with TRBD2. V lost 4 bases and J lost 1; bases outside the gene matches: 4. The CDR3 contains 17 residues. Germline CDR1 and CDR2: SGHVS and FNYEAQ. CDR3 loop: CASSSGTSGRGTDTQYF. CDR3 DNA sequence: TGTGCCAGCAGCTCCGGGACTAGCGGGAGAGGCACAGATACGCAGTATTTT.

V and J are TRBV28 and TRBJ2-7, with 10 bases aligning to TRBD2. The CDR3 covers 11 residues. Germline V CDR1 and CDR2: MDHEN, SYDVKM. The CDR3 DNA reads as TGTCGCACTAGCGGGATATACGAGCAGTACTTC. Translating it yields CRTSGIYEQYF.

CDR3: CGGGTYRPFQPQHF. CDR3 coding DNA: TGCGGGGGGGGGACCTATAGACCCTTTCAGCCCCAGCATTTT. The chain carries TRBV23-1 and TRBJ1-5; D possibly corresponds to TRBD1 (5 bases). TRBV23-1 is designated an ORF whose function remains uncertain. The CDR3 spans 14 residues.

The V call is TRBV19, the J call TRBJ1-5; D might be TRBD1 (6 bases). Germline V gives CDR1 LNHDA, CDR2 SQIVND (reference sequence). V dropped 0 bases and J dropped 7 bases, with 10 bases sitting between them. The CDR3 length is 14 residues. The CDR3, as DNA: TGTGCCAGTAGTATAGAGGGGGCGCGGCAGCCCCAGCATTTT. It is translated as CASSIEGARQPQHF.